One sample yielded the 31 T cell receptor beta chains listed below, sequenced in a study of blood T cell repertoires in COVID-19. Generated by immunoSEQ multiplex PCR, the TCRdb table keeps only in-frame clones and is missing some. The table shows approximately 300,000 clones, with more than 75% occurring only once. Material for sequencing was peripheral blood. These receptors originate from a woman aged 50 to 65 with acute or convalescent COVID-19.

The CDR3 sequence: CASSQDEGRGGNQPQHF. The CDR3 DNA reads as TGTGCCAGCAGCCAAGATGAAGGGCGGGGTGGCAATCAGCCCCAGCATTTT. The chain is built from TRBV4-2 and TRBJ1-5, with D unresolved. The CDR3 length is 17 residues. The V gene's germline CDR1 is LGHNA and CDR2 YNFKEQ. V dropped 0 bases and J dropped 2 bases, with 14 bases sitting between them.

The chain carries TRBV4-3 and TRBJ2-1; D call uncertain. The CDR3 totals 15 residues. The germline V gene has CDR1 LGHNA and CDR2 YSLEER. V was trimmed by 4 bases and J by 0 bases, leaving 10 bases between them. CDR3 loop: CASSRGGSSYNEQFF. CDR3 in DNA: TGCGCCAGCAGCCGAGGCGGAAGCTCCTACAATGAGCAGTTCTTC.

The V call is TRBV7-2, the J call TRBJ2-2; TRBD2 is a possible D gene (6 bases). V dropped 6 bases and J dropped 5 bases, with 16 bases sitting between them. The CDR3 totals 15 residues. CDR1 is SGHTA, CDR2 FQGNSA, per germline. This CDR3 reads CASSSRTEGTGELFF. The DNA for the CDR3 is TGTGCCAGCAGTTCAAGGACGGAGGGTACCGGGGAGCTGTTTTTT.

CDR3 bases: TGTGCCAGCTCACCACCCTCAACTCGGGATACGCAGTATTTT. Translation: CASSPPSTRDTQYF. This chain links TRBV18 with TRBJ2-3; no firm D call. CDR1 and CDR2 (germline): KGHSH, LQKENI. The CDR3 spans 14 residues. V shed 0 bases and J shed 6 bases, with 10 bases lying between them.

The chain recombines TRBV19 with TRBJ2-7; possibly TRBD2 for D (5 bases). Germline CDR1 and CDR2: LNHDA and SQIVND (reference sequence). V was pared by 4 bases and J by 5 bases, with 12 bases between. CDR3 size: 13 residues. The CDR3 DNA reads as TGTGCCAGTAGTACTAGCATGCAAAACGAGCAGTACTTC. Translation gives CASSTSMQNEQYF.

The CDR3 region is CASSLWSLLAGLRPDNEQFF. The CDR3 coding sequence is TGCGCCAGCAGCTTGTGGTCCCTACTAGCGGGACTCCGCCCCGACAATGAGCAGTTCTTC. The genes are TRBV5-1 and TRBJ2-1; TRBD2 aligns across 10 bases. There are 20 residues in the CDR3. Germline loops: CDR1 SGHRS, CDR2 YFSETQ. After removal of 1 base from V and 5 bases from J, the junction contained 18 bases not matched to a gene.

The J gene is TRBJ1-4, the V gene TRBV6-6; D not certain. In germline, CDR1 is MNHNY, CDR2 SVGAGI (reference sequence). The CDR3 is 14 amino acids. V was cut by 2 bases and J by 12 bases, with 16 bases left in between. CDR3 sequence reads: CASSYRPLNGELFF. CDR3 in DNA: TGTGCCAGCAGTTACCGGCCCCTCAACGGGGAACTGTTTTTT.

The chain carries TRBV6-1 and TRBJ1-1; D ambiguous. Germline CDR1 and CDR2: MNHNS and SASEGT. The CDR3 is made up of 14 amino acids. Between the trimmed V and J ends, which lost 2 bases and 4 bases, there was a span of 11 bases. CDR3 loop: CASSEPGKGTEAFF. The CDR3 region has the DNA TGTGCCAGCAGTGAACCGGGGAAAGGCACTGAAGCTTTCTTT.

The J gene is TRBJ1-1, the V gene TRBV24-1; no firm D call. The germline V gene encodes CDR1 KGHDR and CDR2 SFDVKD. V gave up 4 bases and J gave up 2 bases, with 10 bases separating them. The CDR3 is 14 amino acids. The CDR3: CATSDPRTNTEAFF. CDR3 DNA sequence: TGTGCCACCAGTGACCCCAGGACTAACACTGAAGCTTTCTTT.

V and J are TRBV5-8 and TRBJ2-7, with TRBD2 as a possible D gene (6 bases). Trimming removed 3 bases at V and 2 bases at J, with 6 bases between. The germline V gene encodes CDR1 SGHTS and CDR2 YDEGEE. The CDR3 consists of 12 residues. Here the CDR3 DNA reads TGTGCCAGCAGCTGGGGGGCCTACGAGCAGTACTTC. Translation gives CASSWGAYEQYF.

The rearrangement uses TRBV18 and TRBJ2-1; no definite D call. This CDR3 spans 15 amino acids. Germline V gene sequence: CDR1 KGHSH, CDR2 LQKENI. V lost 4 bases and J lost 0, with 10 bases in between. CDR3 coding DNA: TGTGCCAGCTCACTGAACTTGCGCTCCTACAATGAGCAGTTCTTC. Protein product: CASSLNLRSYNEQFF.

This clone has just one count. The rearrangement links TRBV6-2 or TRBV6-3 to TRBJ2-3; D may be TRBD1 (5 bases). Germline V CDR1 and CDR2: MNHEY, SVGEGT. Trimming stripped 5 bases from V and 8 bases from J, with 11 bases between. The CDR3 extends over 12 amino acids. CDR3 amino acids: CASSQAGRTQYF. CDR3 nucleotides: TGTGCCAGCAGTCAAGCAGGGCGTACGCAGTATTTT.

This sequence joins TRBV19 and TRBJ2-7; 8 nucleotides line up with TRBD2. CDR1 LNHDA and CDR2 SQIVND come from the germline V gene (reference sequence). V was clipped by 5 bases and J by 2 bases; unmatched bases: 2. This CDR3 is built from 13 residues. The chain's CDR3 is CASSARGAYEQYF. The DNA of the CDR3 is TGTGCCAGTAGTGCGCGGGGGGCCTACGAGCAGTACTTC.

The chain is built from TRBV18 and TRBJ2-3; D possibly corresponds to TRBD2 (6 bases). CDR3 length: 13 residues. Germline CDR1 reads KGHSH; CDR2 reads LQKENI. V was pared by 3 bases and J by 5 bases, with 9 bases between. The CDR3 nucleotides are TGTGCCAGCTCACCTGGGGGAGGAGATACGCAGTATTTT. Encoded protein: CASSPGGGDTQYF.

This chain uses TRBV11-1 with TRBJ2-3; 13 bases map to TRBD2. With 5 bases clipped from V and 6 bases from J, the junction kept 8 bases outside the gene matches. This CDR3 spans 16 amino acids. The V gene's germline CDR1 is SGHAT and CDR2 FQDESV (reference sequence). In nucleotides, the CDR3 is TGTGCCAGCAGCCCCCCGGGACTAGCGGGAAAGGATACGCAGTATTTT. Protein sequence: CASSPPGLAGKDTQYF.

The rearrangement uses TRBV6-2 or TRBV6-3 and TRBJ1-2, with 7 bases aligning to TRBD1. Trimming cost V 2 bases and J 1 base; bases outside gene matches: 16. The CDR3 is made up of 19 amino acids. Germline values: CDR1 MNHEY, CDR2 SVGEGT. The CDR3, as DNA: TGTGCCAGCAGTTACCCATCGGGACAGCGGCGCTTCCTTAACTATGGCTACACCTTC. Amino acids: CASSYPSGQRRFLNYGYTF.

CDR3 sequence (DNA): TGTGCCAGTAGTATCCGGTCTCAGGCAGGGGTCGGCTACACCTTC. This encodes CASSIRSQAGVGYTF. The chain uses TRBV19 and TRBJ1-2; TRBD1 might be the D (6 bases). The CDR3 runs to 15 residues. Germline lookup yields CDR1 LNHDA and CDR2 SQIVND (reference sequence). Trimming shortened V by 3 bases and J by 8 bases, and 19 bases separated the two germline ends.

This clone was counted a few times. The chain couples TRBV19 to TRBJ2-7; the match to TRBD1 covers 10 bases. This CDR3 has 15 residues. J gave up 2 bases and V 7 bases, and 8 bases lay outside the gene matches. CDR1 LNHDA and CDR2 SQIVND come from the germline V gene (reference sequence). The CDR3 bases are TGTGCCAGTAAGAGGGGACAGGGGTCGACCTACGAGCAGTACTTC. Protein: CASKRGQGSTYEQYF.

The CDR3: CSVEPRGQGKNEKLFF. CDR3 coding DNA: TGCAGCGTTGAACCTCGCGGACAGGGCAAAAATGAAAAACTGTTTTTT. The chain couples TRBV29-1 to TRBJ1-4, with 8 bases fitting TRBD1. The CDR3 is 16 residues long. CDR1 SQVTM and CDR2 ANQGSEA come from the germline V gene. Trimming removed 2 bases from V and 5 bases from J; junction bases left unmatched: 10.

The chain combines TRBV24-1 with TRBJ2-5; TRBD2 aligns across 16 bases. After removal of 2 bases from V and 5 bases from J, the junction contained 7 bases not matched to a gene. From germline, CDR1 is KGHDR and CDR2 SFDVKD. CDR3 length equals 18 residues. The CDR3 coding sequence is TGTGCCACCAGTGATTCCTCCGGGACTAGCGGGAGGGGGGAGACCCAGTACTTC. Protein: CATSDSSGTSGRGETQYF.

This sequence joins TRBV6-4 and TRBJ2-5; 8 bases align to TRBD1. CDR1 and CDR2 (germline): MRHNA, SNTAGT. Trimming at V came to 5 bases and at J to 0 bases, leaving 2 bases not matched to a gene. The CDR3 totals 14 residues. The CDR3 region is CASSPGQDQETQYF. DNA for the CDR3: TGTGCCAGCAGTCCGGGACAGGACCAAGAGACCCAGTACTTC.

This rearrangement joins TRBV7-9 to TRBJ2-5, with 9 nucleotides matching TRBD1. After removal of 5 bases from V and 7 bases from J, the junction contained 11 bases not matched to a gene. The CDR3 length is 15 residues. Germline assignment: CDR1 SEHNR and CDR2 FQNEAQ (reference sequence). The DNA of the CDR3 is TGTGCCAGCAGCCCGGGACAGGGAGATATGGGGACCCAGTACTTC. Amino acids: CASSPGQGDMGTQYF.

The CDR3 bases are TGTGCCAGCAGCCTCTCGACAGGGACAGCCTACGAGCAGTACTTC. Translating gives CASSLSTGTAYEQYF. The chain recombines TRBV7-9 with TRBJ2-7, with 7 bases aligning to TRBD1. The CDR3 loop spans 15 amino acids. Germline CDR1 SEHNR, CDR2 FQNEAQ (reference sequence). Trimming took 5 bases from V and 2 from J; bases not matched to a gene: 9.

The V call is TRBV4-3, the J call TRBJ2-3; 13 bases line up with TRBD2. V was clipped by 4 bases and J by 3 bases; unmatched bases: 1. The germline V gene has CDR1 LGHNA and CDR2 YSLEER. The CDR3 is 15 amino acids. In DNA, the CDR3 is TGCGCCAGCAGCCGACTAGCGGGAGGTACAGATACGCAGTATTTT. It is translated as CASSRLAGGTDTQYF.

The genes are TRBV23-1 and TRBJ2-3; 10 bases agree with TRBD2. TRBV23-1 is labeled an ORF, and its function is uncertain. V was clipped by 2 bases and J by 3 bases; unmatched bases: 8. The CDR3 extends over 17 amino acids. The CDR3 DNA sequence: TGCGCCAGCAGTCAACGGGGCCAGCGGGAGGGAACAGATACGCAGTATTTT. This encodes CASSQRGQREGTDTQYF.

This chain connects TRBV6-5 to TRBJ2-7; TRBD1 aligns across 7 bases. The CDR3 sequence is 14 residues long. Germline lookup yields CDR1 MNHEY and CDR2 SVGAGI. The trim removed 6 bases at V and 3 bases at J, leaving 8 bases unmatched. The CDR3 bases are TGTGCCAGCAGGCCCACAACAGGGGTCTACGAGCAGTACTTC. Its translation: CASRPTTGVYEQYF.

In the case of this clone: Other nucleotide sequences in the sample specify the same CDR3. J is TRBJ1-1 and V is TRBV18, with D uncertain. The CDR3 is 15 amino acids. Per the germline V gene, CDR1 is KGHSH and CDR2 is LQKENI. The V and J ends lost 0 bases and 1 base respectively, with 9 bases between them. The CDR3 DNA reads as TGTGCCAGCTCACCACCGAGAGGCGGGAACACTGAAGCTTTCTTT. It translates to CASSPPRGGNTEAFF. Based on the CDR3 plus reference TRBV18 and TRBJ1-1, the full variable domain is NAGVMQNPRHLVRRRGQEARLRCSPMKGHSHVYWYRQLPEEGLKFMVYLQKENIIDESGMPKERFSAEFPKEGPSILRIQQVVRGDSAAYFCASSPPRGGNTEAFFGQGTRLTVV.

The rearrangement uses TRBV7-2 and TRBJ2-7; D is ambiguous. CDR3 length equals 14 residues. The germline CDR1 and CDR2 sequences are SGHTA and FQGNSA. The ends were cut back, 11 bases at V and 2 bases at J, with 19 bases in the middle. CDR3 amino acids: CASAALQNTYEQYF. The CDR3 bases are TGTGCCTCAGCAGCCTTACAGAACACCTACGAGCAGTACTTC.

The chain has TRBV30 and TRBJ2-7; tentatively, D is TRBD1 (6 bases). The ends were cut back, 2 bases at V and 1 base at J, with 15 bases in the middle. Germline CDR1 is GTSNPN and CDR2 is SVGIG (reference sequence). This CDR3 region has 15 residues. The CDR3 here is CAWSTGWGLSYEQYF. CDR3 in DNA: TGTGCCTGGAGTACAGGGTGGGGCCTTTCCTACGAGCAGTACTTC.

The chain employs TRBV7-8 and TRBJ2-1; 7 bases fit TRBD2. The CDR3 sequence is 16 residues long. Looked up from germline, CDR1 is SGHVS and CDR2 is FQNEAQ. V shed 1 base, J shed 5 bases, and the junction held 8 bases outside the gene matches. The CDR3 region has the DNA TGTGCCAGCAGCTTAGTTATGACGGGAGGACACAATGAGCAGTTCTTC. Its translation: CASSLVMTGGHNEQFF.

This chain connects TRBV24-1 to TRBJ2-1; 7 bases are shared with TRBD1. V lost 4 bases to trimming and J lost 0 bases; unmatched junction nucleotides: 8. The CDR3 extends over 17 amino acids. The germline CDR1 and CDR2 sequences are KGHDR and SFDVKD. The CDR3 here is CATSDPGQSSSYNEQFF. Written as DNA, the CDR3 is TGTGCCACCAGTGACCCGGGACAGAGTAGCTCCTACAATGAGCAGTTCTTC.